This T cell receptor (beta chain) was sequenced for a study of blood T cell repertoires in COVID-19. Sequencing was performed with immunoSEQ multiplex PCR; in TCRdb, only in-frame clones are kept and a portion is missing. The table shows about 260,000 clones, with more than 80% occurring only once. The study recruited people aged 18 to 89 years across around 23 US areas. Assignments of participants to cohorts depended upon their own reported clinical history. A word on this clone: The identical CDR3 is also encoded by other nucleotide sequences in the sample.

Sequencing was done on a sample of PBMCs or T cells enriched from blood (not recorded which). The origin of this receptor is a woman aged 25-40 years with acute COVID-19.

CDR3 sequence (DNA): TGTGCCAGCAGTGAAGGGACTAGCGGGACTTACAATGAGCAGTTCTTC. This translates into CASSEGTSGTYNEQFF. The rearrangement joins TRBV6-1 to TRBJ2-1, with 12 bases fitting TRBD2. Germline assignment: CDR1 MNHNS and CDR2 SASEGT. CDR3 size: 16 residues. The V gene end was trimmed by 1 base and the J gene end by 4 bases; junction bases not matched to a gene: 2.